This is a list of T cell receptor beta chains from one sample in a study of cytomegalovirus exposure and HLA in healthy donors. Produced via immunoSEQ multiplex PCR; TCRdb's table is partial and in-frame only. The table records about 190,000 clones, 85% to 90% of them present only once. Sequences were obtained from PBMCs. Every receptor here comes from a man aged 30 to 45 in good health and CMV-seronegative. Each CDR3 is given with its conserved first and last residue. D genes are given only for firm matches. Size is stated for part of the rows, as once, few or many counts, or as a class when the clone is expanded.

j_gene,d_gene,v_gene,abundance,len,CDR3aa,CDR3nt
TRBJ2-1,NA,TRBV19,NA,14,CASSIAGGNNEQFF,TGTGCCAGTAGTATAGCTGGCGGGAACAATGAGCAGTTCTTC
TRBJ2-1,TRBD2,TRBV5-4,NA,15,CASRWGREAYNEQFF,TGTGCCAGCAGGTGGGGGCGGGAGGCCTACAATGAGCAGTTCTTC
TRBJ2-3,NA,TRBV7-2,NA,14,CASSLTGSTDTQYF,TGTGCCAGCAGCTTAACAGGGAGCACAGATACGCAGTATTTT
TRBJ1-2,NA,TRBV19,NA,14,CASRPFGTEYGYTF,TGTGCCAGTAGACCCTTTGGGACTGAGTATGGCTACACCTTC
TRBJ1-4,NA,TRBV11-2,NA,12,CASSFSEGKLFF,TGTGCCAGCAGCTTTTCGGAGGGAAAACTGTTTTTT
TRBJ2-5,TRBD2,TRBV5-1,NA,14,CASSSGVAGETQYF,TGCGCCAGCAGTTCGGGGGTAGCGGGAGAGACCCAGTACTTC
TRBJ2-7,NA,TRBV9,NA,15,CASSVSGESSYEQYF,TGTGCCAGCAGCGTTAGCGGTGAGAGCTCCTACGAGCAGTACTTC
TRBJ2-7,TRBD1,TRBV4-1,NA,14,CASSRIGQAYEQYF,TGCGCCAGCAGCCGGATCGGACAGGCCTACGAGCAGTACTTC
TRBJ1-2,TRBD1,TRBV5-6,NA,15,CASSSGTGVLYGYTF,TGTGCCAGCAGCTCCGGGACAGGGGTCCTCTATGGCTACACCTTC
TRBJ1-5,TRBD1,TRBV19,NA,20,CASSMPGQTLGTRSNQPQHF,TGTGCCAGTAGTATGCCGGGACAGACCTTAGGTACTAGAAGCAATCAGCCCCAGCATTTT
TRBJ2-2,TRBD2,TRBV6-4,few,19,CASSDLPQREAGVVGELFF,TGTGCCAGCAGTGACTTGCCCCAAAGGGAAGCGGGAGTGGTCGGGGAGCTGTTTTTT
TRBJ2-1,NA,TRBV2,NA,13,CASTGQTYNEQFF,TGTGCCAGCACTGGACAGACGTACAATGAGCAGTTCTTC
TRBJ2-7,NA,TRBV5-1,few,14,CASSPRDNSYEQYF,TGCGCCAGCTCGCCCCGGGACAACTCCTACGAGCAGTACTTC
TRBJ2-1,TRBD1,TRBV25-1,NA,16,CASSEVGTVSYNEQFF,TGTGCCAGCAGTGAGGTCGGGACAGTCTCCTACAATGAGCAGTTCTTC
TRBJ1-2,NA,TRBV27,NA,13,CASRPGGLDGYTF,TGTGCCAGCAGGCCGGGGGGGCTGGATGGCTACACCTTC
TRBJ1-4,NA,TRBV2,NA,13,CASSDPLSEKLFF,TGTGCCAGCAGTGACCCTCTGAGTGAAAAACTGTTTTTT
TRBJ2-5,TRBD1,TRBV18,few,18,CASSPLRGTGKRSETQYF,TGTGCCAGCTCACCACTACGGGGGACAGGGAAAAGATCAGAGACCCAGTACTTC
TRBJ2-3,NA,TRBV6-5,NA,13,CASWTGSTDTQYF,TGTGCCAGCTGGACGGGGAGCACAGATACGCAGTATTTT
TRBJ2-7,TRBD1,TRBV4-3,NA,15,CASSPRDRGTYEQYF,TGCGCCAGCAGCCCCCGGGACAGGGGCACCTACGAGCAGTACTTC
TRBJ1-5,NA,TRBV12-5,NA,13,CASGLETNQPQHF,TGTGCTAGTGGTTTGGAAACTAATCAGCCCCAGCATTTT
TRBJ1-5,NA,TRBV9,NA,13,CASSPGINQPQHF,TGTGCCAGCAGCCCAGGGATTAATCAGCCCCAGCATTTT
TRBJ2-2,TRBD1,TRBV6-4,NA,13,CASSAGGTGELFF,TGTGCCAGCAGTGCAGGGGGTACCGGGGAGCTGTTTTTT
TRBJ2-6,TRBD1,TRBV6-4,NA,19,CASSAGTGRLPSGANVLTF,TGTGCCAGCAGCGCCGGGACAGGAAGACTACCCTCTGGGGCCAACGTCCTGACTTTC